Below, 21 T cell receptor beta chains from the same sample are listed, as sequenced in a study of blood T cell repertoires in COVID-19. Profiled with immunoSEQ multiplex PCR; TCRdb holds only in-frame clones, not every one. The sample holds under 80,000 clones, 90% seen once. Sequencing used peripheral blood. Receptors originate from a woman at least 80 years old with active COVID-19.

A remark on this clone: Other DNA sequences within the sample encode an identical CDR3. The genes are TRBV9 and TRBJ2-7, with TRBD2 matching 10 bases. Per the germline V gene, CDR1 is SGDLS and CDR2 is YYNGEE. Trimming cost V 3 bases and J 2 bases; bases outside gene matches: 2. CDR3 length: 14 amino acids. The chain's CDR3 is CASSASGSPYEQYF. The CDR3 DNA reads as TGTGCCAGCAGCGCTAGCGGGAGCCCCTACGAGCAGTACTTC.

This rearrangement joins TRBV4-1 to TRBJ1-1, with TRBD1 matching 8 bases. CDR1 and CDR2 (germline): MGHRA, YSYEKL. The CDR3 spans 17 residues. Germline trimming cut 5 bases from V and 6 bases from J; bases unmatched to any gene: 17. The CDR3 sequence: CASSSRGYRGGTAEAFF. CDR3 coding DNA: TGCGCCAGCAGCTCGCGGGGCTACAGGGGGGGAACGGCTGAAGCTTTCTTT.

V and J are TRBV27 and TRBJ1-5; D perhaps matches TRBD1 (5 bases). Per germline, CDR1 MNHEY and CDR2 SMNVEV (reference sequence). Between the trimmed V and J ends, which lost 5 bases and 6 bases, there was a span of 11 bases. The CDR3 totals 13 residues. CDR3 bases: TGTGCCAGCAGTCCACAGGAACCTCAGCCCCAGCATTTT. Its protein product is CASSPQEPQPQHF.

The chain uses TRBV6-2 or TRBV6-3 and TRBJ2-7, with TRBD1 matching over 9 bases. Germline CDR1 MNHEY, CDR2 SVGEGT. V was clipped by 0 bases and J by 1 base; unmatched bases: 7. The CDR3 runs 17 residues. CDR3 sequence: CASSYSWGTGPSYEQYF. The CDR3 DNA follows: TGTGCCAGCAGTTACTCGTGGGGGACAGGGCCATCCTACGAGCAGTACTTC.

This chain uses TRBV28 with TRBJ1-4; D is undetermined. This CDR3 has 13 amino acids. Germline loops: CDR1 MDHEN, CDR2 SYDVKM. V lost 11 bases and J 5 bases, leaving 15 bases between the germline ends. The CDR3 sequence is CAGKQRANEKLFF. CDR3 DNA sequence: TGTGCCGGAAAGCAGAGGGCGAATGAAAAACTGTTTTTT.

This clone turned up a few times. This chain uses TRBV4-1 with TRBJ2-3; unclear D gene. CDR3 length: 14 amino acids. From germline, CDR1 is MGHRA and CDR2 YSYEKL. The ends were cut back, 1 base at V and 4 bases at J, with 9 bases in the middle. The CDR3 DNA reads as TGCGCCAGCAGCCAAGGTGCTAGTGCAGATACGCAGTATTTT. Translated: CASSQGASADTQYF.

The V gene is TRBV3-1 (or the pseudogene TRBV3-2), the J gene TRBJ2-1; D is possibly TRBD2 (5 bases). V was clipped by 3 bases and J by 4 bases, with 13 bases between them. Germline CDR1 is LGHDT and CDR2 is YNNKEL (reference sequence). The CDR3 covers 15 residues. The CDR3 region has the DNA TGTGCCAGCAGCCACAGCGGCGAGGGATACAATGAGCAGTTCTTC. The encoded protein is CASSHSGEGYNEQFF.

V is TRBV18 and J is TRBJ2-1; tentative D call: TRBD2 (5 bases). In germline, CDR1 is KGHSH, CDR2 LQKENI. The CDR3 covers 17 residues. The V gene lost 0 bases and the J gene lost 5 bases, with 17 bases spanning the gap. For the CDR3, the DNA is TGTGCCAGCTCACCACCTAGTATAGTGAGGGCCAACAATGAGCAGTTCTTC. This encodes CASSPPSIVRANNEQFF. Full variable domain (remainder filled in from reference TRBV18 and TRBJ2-1): NAGVMQNPRHLVRRRGQEARLRCSPMKGHSHVYWYRQLPEEGLKFMVYLQKENIIDESGMPKERFSAEFPKEGPSILRIQQVVRGDSAAYFCASSPPSIVRANNEQFFGPGTRLTVL.

The chain couples TRBV28 to TRBJ2-2, with 11 bases fitting TRBD2. Germline assignment: CDR1 MDHEN and CDR2 SYDVKM. Losses at the gene ends were 5 bases for V and 6 bases for J; bases not matched to a gene: 2. The CDR3 is made up of 14 amino acids. The CDR3 is CASSTSGRSGELFF. CDR3 in DNA: TGTGCCAGCAGTACTAGCGGGAGATCCGGGGAGCTGTTTTTT.

The V call is TRBV3-1 (or the pseudogene TRBV3-2), the J call TRBJ1-5; 8 positions match TRBD1. Germline V gene data show CDR1 as LGHDT and CDR2 as YNNKEL (reference sequence). The CDR3 length is 23 residues. Trimming at V came to 6 bases and at J to 0 bases, leaving 28 bases not matched to a gene. CDR3 sequence: CASRRKPLRTGLVIIGSNQPQHF. The CDR3 DNA is TGTGCCAGCAGGAGAAAGCCACTCCGGACAGGGCTAGTTATAATTGGTAGCAATCAGCCCCAGCATTTT.

The rearrangement uses TRBV21-1 and TRBJ1-5; the DNA was not used to check the table's D call, TRBD1. TRBV21-1 is marked as a pseudogene. The CDR3 spans 18 residues. The CDR3 reads CASSNTQGQLVSNQPQHF. The CDR3, as DNA: TGTGCCAGCAGCAATACTCAGGGACAGTTAGTTAGCAATCAGCCCCAGCATTTT.

This chain joins TRBV19 and TRBJ2-3, with TRBD1 as a possible D gene (5 bases). This CDR3 has 17 residues. Germline values: CDR1 LNHDA, CDR2 SQIVND (reference sequence). V was pared by 5 bases and J by 4 bases, with 22 bases between. The CDR3 DNA sequence: TGTGCCAGTAGTCTGAACCCCCAGGGTATGAGTCCAGATACGCAGTATTTT. Its protein is CASSLNPQGMSPDTQYF.

The CDR3 DNA reads TGTGCCTGGAGTGTAAGTCGTGAGGTGGAGTACTTC. Protein product: CAWSVSREVEYF. The genes are TRBV30 and TRBJ2-7, with no clear D. CDR1 is GTSNPN and CDR2 is SVGIG in the germline V gene (reference sequence). CDR3 length equals 12 residues. Between the trimmed V and J ends, which lost 0 bases and 11 bases, there was a span of 14 bases.

This sequence joins TRBV6-5 and TRBJ1-4; D gene uncertain. There are 13 residues in the CDR3. Trimming shortened V by 0 bases and J by 8 bases, and 7 bases separated the two germline ends. The germline V gene has CDR1 MNHEY and CDR2 SVGAGI. This chain's CDR3 is CASSYSSREKLFF. CDR3 bases: TGTGCCAGCAGTTACTCGTCCAGAGAAAAACTGTTTTTT.

The chain joins TRBV11-2 to TRBJ1-3; 11 nucleotides match TRBD1. The CDR3 loop spans 17 amino acids. Per the germline V gene, CDR1 is SGHAT and CDR2 is FQNNGV. V shed 6 bases and J 2 bases; nucleotides not matched to a gene: 9. The DNA of the CDR3 is TGTGCCAGCAGTCCCGGACAGGGGGCTACTCCTGGAAACACCATATATTTT. Encoded protein: CASSPGQGATPGNTIYF.

Only a few counts were recorded for this clone. The chain joins TRBV6-5 to TRBJ2-2, with a tentative D call TRBD2 (5 bases). Trimming shortened V by 0 bases and J by 7 bases, and 12 bases separated the two germline ends. CDR1 and CDR2 from the germline V gene are MNHEY and SVGAGI. The CDR3 is 15 amino acids. The CDR3: CASSYSWDSVGELFF. The DNA for the CDR3 is TGTGCCAGCAGTTACTCCTGGGATAGCGTCGGGGAGCTGTTTTTT.

The CDR3 region has the DNA TGTGCCAGCAGTTTTTTGTGGCGGGGCTCCTACGAGCAGTACTTC. Translation: CASSFLWRGSYEQYF. The chain combines TRBV28 with TRBJ2-7; D perhaps matches TRBD2 (6 bases). V was trimmed by 3 bases and J by 0 bases, leaving 12 bases between them. Germline CDR1 is MDHEN and CDR2 is SYDVKM. The CDR3 runs to 15 residues.

The rearrangement joins TRBV7-6 to TRBJ2-5, with D possibly being TRBD2 (6 bases). CDR1 and CDR2 from the germline V gene are SGHVS and FNYEAQ. Between the trimmed V and J ends, which lost 4 bases and 7 bases, there was a span of 19 bases. The CDR3 extends over 15 amino acids. The DNA for the CDR3 is TGTGCCAGCAGCTCATTGCAGGAGGGCAGAGGGACCCAGTACTTC. Protein: CASSSLQEGRGTQYF.

V usage is TRBV15 and J usage is TRBJ2-7; TRBD2 matches 7 bases. CDR3 length: 14 amino acids. In germline, CDR1 is LNHNV, CDR2 YYDKDF (reference sequence). V shed 5 bases, J shed 0 bases, and the junction held 4 bases outside the gene matches. CDR3 loop: CATSRRESSYEQYF. The CDR3 coding sequence is TGTGCCACCAGCCGGCGGGAGAGCTCCTACGAGCAGTACTTC.

This sequence joins TRBV24-1 and TRBJ2-5, with 7 bases fitting TRBD1. CDR3 length: 15 amino acids. V trimming: 2 bases; J trimming: 2 bases; junction bases outside the gene matches: 4. Germline V CDR1 and CDR2: KGHDR, SFDVKD. In nucleotides, the CDR3 is TGTGCCACCAGTGATTCAGGGACAGATCAAGAGACCCAGTACTTC. As protein: CATSDSGTDQETQYF.

This chain connects TRBV18 to TRBJ2-2; maybe TRBD2 (5 bases). This CDR3 spans 14 amino acids. Germline CDR1 KGHSH, CDR2 LQKENI. Between the trimmed V and J ends, which lost 2 bases and 3 bases, there was a span of 7 bases. In nucleotides, the CDR3 is TGTGCCAGCTCACCAGGGAGTGACACCGGGGAGCTGTTTTTT. It codes for CASSPGSDTGELFF.